One sample yielded the 6 T cell receptor beta chains listed below, sequenced in a study of T cells in Graves' hyperthyroidism and ophthalmopathy. It was RNA transcripts that yielded the amplified TCR beta CDR3 regions. An initial round of RT-PCR targeting the TCR CDR3 relied on the HTBI primer set. TCRdb fed the multiplex PCR reads into MiXCR, producing one record per CDR3 protein. The sample carries 450,000 to 700,000 distinct CDR3 sequences, about 45% recorded once. Material for sequencing was peripheral blood or thyroid tissue (not recorded which). Receptor source: an adult woman with Graves' disease, either hyperthyroidism or ophthalmopathy (not recorded which).

This clonotype was detected ten times or more. The genes are TRBV20-1 and TRBJ1-5, with D uncertain. V shed 0 bases and J shed 2 bases, with 11 bases lying between them. The germline V gene has CDR1 DFQATT and CDR2 SNEGSKA (reference sequence). This CDR3 has 15 amino acids. CDR3 protein: CSARDRTRGNQPQHF. CDR3 DNA: TGCAGTGCTAGAGATCGAACGCGGGGCAATCAGCCCCAGCATTTT.

This clonotype showed up many times. The chain employs TRBV10-3 and TRBJ1-5, with D maybe TRBD1 (5 bases). V was cut by 4 bases and J by 0 bases, with 10 bases left in between. The V gene's germline CDR1 is ENHRY and CDR2 SYGVKD. The CDR3 extends over 15 amino acids. DNA for the CDR3: TGTGCCATCAGTGGAGACGGACATAGCAATCAGCCCCAGCATTTT. Its protein is CAISGDGHSNQPQHF.

This clonotype has ten or more counts. The CDR3 spells CAWSSGTGQPQHF. The DNA for the CDR3 is TGTGCCTGGAGTTCAGGGACGGGGCAGCCCCAGCATTTT. This chain links TRBV30 with TRBJ1-5, with D perhaps matching TRBD1 (5 bases). The CDR3 has 13 amino acids. V lost 2 bases and J 7 bases, leaving 12 bases between the germline ends. The germline V gene has CDR1 GTSNPN and CDR2 SVGIG (reference sequence).

The count of this clonotype is one. The chain joins TRBV10-3 to TRBJ2-5; 8 nucleotides align to TRBD1. Germline loops: CDR1 ENHRY, CDR2 SYGVKD. The CDR3 is 14 amino acids. V lost 6 bases and J lost 2; bases outside the gene matches: 5. The CDR3 protein is CAIRSGQAQETQYF. The CDR3 bases are TGTGCCATCAGGTCGGGACAGGCGCAAGAGACCCAGTACTTC.

This clonotype was seen repeatedly, ten times or more. The chain carries TRBV19 and TRBJ2-7, with a possible D match to TRBD2 (6 bases). Trimming pared 1 base from V and 2 bases from J, leaving 12 bases between. Germline CDR1 and CDR2: LNHDA and SQIVND (reference sequence). The CDR3 covers 15 residues. DNA for the CDR3: TGTGCCAGTAGTATAGGTAGCGGACTAACCTACGAGCAGTACTTC. It specifies CASSIGSGLTYEQYF.

V gene TRBV10-1 combines with J gene TRBJ1-2; possibly TRBD1 for D (5 bases). CDR3 length equals 15 residues. CDR1 and CDR2 from the germline V gene are WNHNN and SYGVQD (reference sequence). Deletions cut 4 bases from V and 2 bases from J, with 14 bases between. The CDR3 region is CASSAGHAGNYGYTF. In DNA, the CDR3 is TGCGCCAGCAGTGCTGGACATGCGGGAAACTATGGCTACACCTTC.